These 30 T cell receptor beta chains were all obtained from the same sample, sequenced in a study of cytomegalovirus exposure and HLA in healthy donors. PCR was performed using 60 Vbeta and 13 Jbeta primers. Assay: immunoSEQ multiplex PCR; the TCRdb copy retains only in-frame clones and omits some. The data contain roughly 99,000 clones, 82% of them singletons. Sequenced material: PBMCs. Every receptor here comes from a man aged 25-45 years in good health and CMV-seropositive.

The chain couples TRBV2 to TRBJ2-4; 12 nucleotides align to TRBD2. Losses at the gene ends were 6 bases for V and 4 bases for J; bases not matched to a gene: 1. This CDR3 region has 14 residues. In germline, CDR1 is SNHLY, CDR2 FYNNEI. The CDR3 loop reads CASSLAGGKNIQYF. The CDR3 DNA reads as TGTGCCAGCAGCCTAGCGGGGGGGAAAAACATTCAGTACTTC.

The rearrangement uses TRBV6-5 and TRBJ1-1; 7 positions agree with TRBD1. The J segment lost 11 bases and the V segment lost 7 bases, leaving 10 bases of the junction unmatched. The CDR3 consists of 12 residues. Germline CDR1 reads MNHEY; CDR2 reads SVGAGI. CDR3 nucleotides: TGTGCCAGCACCCAGGGTCAGGGGGGCGCTTTCTTT. Translation gives CASTQGQGGAFF.

The sample holds one count of this clone. The chain carries TRBV30 and TRBJ1-3; 9 bases line up with TRBD1. Looked up from germline, CDR1 is GTSNPN and CDR2 is SVGIG (reference sequence). V shed 2 bases, J shed 3 bases, and the junction held 8 bases outside the gene matches. The length of the CDR3 is 16 residues. The CDR3 protein is CAWSKETGGSGNTIYF. DNA of the CDR3: TGTGCCTGGAGTAAGGAGACAGGGGGTAGTGGAAACACCATATATTTT.

The J gene is TRBJ2-5, the V gene TRBV15, with TRBD2 matching 8 bases. V was clipped by 8 bases and J by 2 bases; unmatched bases: 7. In germline, CDR1 is LNHNV, CDR2 YYDKDF (reference sequence). The CDR3 extends over 14 amino acids. The CDR3 here is CATESGGLQETQYF. As DNA, the CDR3 is TGTGCCACCGAGAGCGGGGGCCTTCAAGAGACCCAGTACTTC. Full variable domain (remainder filled in from reference TRBV15 and TRBJ2-5): DAMVIQNPRYQVTQFGKPVTLSCSQTLNHNVMYWYQQKSSQAPKLLFHYYDKDFNNEADTPDNFQSRRPNTSFCFLDIRSPGLGDTAMYLCATESGGLQETQYFGPGTRLLVL.

This clone was counted a single time. This chain connects TRBV6-5 to TRBJ1-2; tentative D call: TRBD1 (5 bases). Trimming took off 5 bases at V and 3 bases at J, with 16 bases between the two ends. The CDR3 length is 15 residues. Germline CDR1 and CDR2: MNHEY and SVGAGI. The CDR3 nucleotides read TGTGCCAGCAGTACCGCGGCAGTAGGGGACTATGGCTACACCTTC. Amino acids: CASSTAAVGDYGYTF.

This chain uses TRBV5-5 with TRBJ2-7; 11 nucleotides line up with TRBD1. Germline V gene data show CDR1 as SGHKS and CDR2 as YYEKEE (reference sequence). V was pared by 4 bases and J by 1 base, with 7 bases of the junction left unmatched. The CDR3 totals 16 residues. The CDR3 spells CASSPLGQGASYEQYF. Written as DNA, the CDR3 is TGTGCCAGCAGCCCCCTCGGACAGGGGGCTTCCTACGAGCAGTACTTC.

The chain uses TRBV18 and TRBJ1-1; D gene uncertain. The CDR3 sequence is 16 residues long. V lost 2 bases and J 8 bases, leaving 21 bases between the germline ends. Germline V gene lookup returns CDR1 KGHSH and CDR2 LQKENI. Written as DNA, the CDR3 is TGTGCCAGCTCACCATTTAATGAACTGACACCTAAAGAAGCTTTCTTT. Its translation is CASSPFNELTPKEAFF.

The chain's CDR3 is CASSFLGQSNYGYTF. CDR3 DNA sequence: TGTGCCAGCAGCTTTTTGGGGCAGTCTAACTATGGCTACACCTTC. The chain links TRBV7-2 to TRBJ1-2; D is possibly TRBD1 (5 bases). The CDR3 length is 15 residues. Germline CDR1 reads SGHTA; CDR2 reads FQGNSA. V lost 3 bases to trimming and J lost 0 bases, with 11 bases between them. Supplemented by reference TRBV7-2 and TRBJ1-2, the full variable domain reads GAGVSQSPSNKVTEKGKDVELRCDPISGHTALYWYRQSLGQGLEFLIYFQGNSAPDKSGLPSDRFSAERTGGSVSTLTIQRTQQEDSAVYLCASSFLGQSNYGYTFGSGTRLTVV.

The V call is TRBV6-1, the J call TRBJ2-1; 7 bases agree with TRBD1. The CDR3 sequence is 15 residues long. With 5 bases clipped from V and 7 bases from J, the junction kept 11 bases outside the gene matches. Germline V gene sequence: CDR1 MNHNS, CDR2 SASEGT. The CDR3 is CASSPLTTGKNEQFF. The DNA for the CDR3 is TGTGCCAGCAGTCCCCTTACGACAGGGAAGAATGAGCAGTTCTTC.

The chain combines TRBV19 with TRBJ2-4; 7 bases are a match to TRBD2. The CDR3 extends over 17 amino acids. After removal of 4 bases from V and 3 bases from J, the junction contained 12 bases not matched to a gene. CDR1 LNHDA and CDR2 SQIVND come from the germline V gene (reference sequence). The CDR3, as DNA: TGTGCCAGTAGTACCGAACGGGCGGGGGATGGCAAAAACATTCAGTACTTC. It encodes CASSTERAGDGKNIQYF.

The chain joins TRBV2 to TRBJ1-1; 7 bases map to TRBD1. The CDR3 extends over 14 amino acids. From germline, CDR1 is SNHLY and CDR2 FYNNEI. V lost 11 bases and J lost 1; bases outside the gene matches: 10. The CDR3 DNA reads as TGTGCCGGAAGAACAGGGGCCGCGAACACTGAAGCTTTCTTT. Translated: CAGRTGAANTEAFF.

This rearrangement joins TRBV6-5 to TRBJ2-1, with D hard to call. The length of the CDR3 is 12 residues. CDR1 is MNHEY and CDR2 is SVGAGI in the germline V gene. V was shortened by 5 bases and J by 6 bases, with 8 bases between the two germline ends. The CDR3 DNA is TGTGCCAGCAGTCCCCCCGGCAATGAGCAGTTCTTC. It yields the protein CASSPPGNEQFF.

This rearrangement joins TRBV7-9 to TRBJ2-7, with 9 positions matching TRBD2. Germline V gene data show CDR1 as SEHNR and CDR2 as FQNEAQ (reference sequence). This CDR3 has 15 residues. V shed 4 bases, J shed 1 base, and the junction held 5 bases outside the gene matches. The CDR3 nucleotides are TGTGCCAGCAGCTCGTCAGCGGGGGGATCCTACGAGCAGTACTTC. Translated: CASSSSAGGSYEQYF.

This clone was picked up one time. The chain is built from TRBV5-1 and TRBJ1-2; possibly TRBD1 for D (5 bases). CDR1 SGHRS and CDR2 YFSETQ come from the germline V gene. The V end was cut by 2 bases, the J end by 4 bases, with 12 bases between. CDR3 length: 14 amino acids. CDR3 nucleotide sequence: TGCGCCAGCAGCTTTGGTGACAGCAGCTATGGCTACACCTTC. Its protein product is CASSFGDSSYGYTF.

The rearrangement uses TRBV2 and TRBJ1-2; maybe TRBD1 (6 bases). The CDR3 runs 13 residues. CDR1 and CDR2 (germline): SNHLY, FYNNEI. V gave up 11 bases and J gave up 4 bases, with 17 bases separating them. The CDR3 bases are TGTGCCGGAAGGGATGGACAGCTCTATGGCTACACCTTC. This codes for CAGRDGQLYGYTF.

The chain recombines TRBV11-2 with TRBJ1-2; 8 positions agree with TRBD1. The CDR3 runs 15 residues. Per germline, CDR1 SGHAT and CDR2 FQNNGV. The V gene end was trimmed by 5 bases and the J gene end by 5 bases; junction bases not matched to a gene: 10. The CDR3 DNA is TGTGCCAGCAGCCTCGACAGGGGAGCGGGTTATGGCTACACCTTC. This encodes CASSLDRGAGYGYTF.

This clone is categorized as medium-sized (0.01 to 0.1%). The chain has TRBV6-4 and TRBJ1-1; weak D call: TRBD1 (6 bases). V dropped 0 bases and J dropped 8 bases, with 10 bases sitting between them. This CDR3 has 13 residues. CDR1 is MRHNA, CDR2 SNTAGT, per germline. The CDR3 DNA is TGTGCCAGCAGTGACTCGGAAAGGGGGGAAGCTTTCTTT. As protein: CASSDSERGEAFF.

This rearrangement joins TRBV5-1 to TRBJ1-5, with D possibly being TRBD1 (5 bases). The V end was cut by 0 bases, the J end by 7 bases, with 11 bases between. Germline loops: CDR1 SGHRS, CDR2 YFSETQ. The CDR3 sequence is 14 residues long. CDR3 DNA sequence: TGCGCCAGCAGCTTGGAGGGAGGGGCCCAGCCCCAGCATTTT. Its protein product is CASSLEGGAQPQHF.

The rearrangement uses TRBV6-5 and TRBJ1-1, with D unclear. V lost 5 bases, J lost 8 bases, and 15 bases lay in between. CDR3 length: 13 amino acids. In germline, CDR1 is MNHEY, CDR2 SVGAGI. The CDR3: CASSNQERIEAFF. As DNA, the CDR3 is TGTGCCAGCAGTAACCAAGAGAGGATCGAAGCTTTCTTT.

The rearrangement joins TRBV27 to TRBJ1-1; D might be TRBD1 (5 bases). CDR1 MNHEY and CDR2 SMNVEV come from the germline V gene (reference sequence). This CDR3 region has 13 residues. V was clipped by 3 bases and J by 4 bases, with 9 bases between them. CDR3: CASSFEGATEAFF. CDR3 sequence (DNA): TGTGCCAGCAGTTTTGAAGGGGCCACTGAAGCTTTCTTT.

V gene TRBV7-9 combines with J gene TRBJ2-2, with TRBD1 as a possible D gene (5 bases). Germline CDR1 reads SEHNR; CDR2 reads FQNEAQ (reference sequence). This CDR3 comprises 14 residues. V shed 1 base and J shed 7 bases, with 10 bases lying between them. The CDR3 coding sequence is TGTGCCAGCAGCTTAGAGTTCAGGGACGGGGAGCTGTTTTTT. Protein: CASSLEFRDGELFF.

CDR3 loop: CASSQDRYLYNEQFF. The CDR3 DNA reads as TGTGCCAGCAGCCAAGATCGGTATCTCTACAATGAGCAGTTCTTC. V is TRBV14 and J is TRBJ2-1; no clear D gene. V was cut by 0 bases and J by 3 bases, with 9 bases left in between. The germline gives CDR1 SGHDN, CDR2 FVKESK. CDR3 length: 15 residues.

The CDR3 DNA reads as TGCGCCAGCAGACGGGGACAGGGTATAGATGAGCAGTTCTTC. It yields the protein CASRRGQGIDEQFF. The chain uses TRBV5-1 and TRBJ2-1; TRBD1 matches at 9 bases. CDR3 size: 14 residues. V gave up 5 bases and J gave up 8 bases; unmatched junction bases: 8. Germline CDR1 reads SGHRS; CDR2 reads YFSETQ. Variable domain in full (rest from reference TRBV5-1 and TRBJ2-1): KAGVTQTPRYLIKTRGQQVTLSCSPISGHRSVSWYQQTPGQGLQFLFEYFSETQRNKGNFPGRFSGRQFSNSRSEMNVSTLELGDSALYLCASRRGQGIDEQFFGPGTRLTVL.

This clone has only one observation. J is TRBJ1-2 and V is TRBV29-1; D gene unclear. V lost 3 bases, J lost 5 bases, and 13 bases lay in between. CDR1 is SQVTM, CDR2 ANQGSEA, per germline. CDR3 length equals 13 residues. The CDR3 DNA reads TGCAGCGTTGACGGAGGGCCGGGATATGGCTACACCTTC. This gives the protein CSVDGGPGYGYTF.

The rearrangement uses TRBV2 and TRBJ2-1, with TRBD2 matching 8 bases. The V segment lost 6 bases and the J segment 5 bases; nucleotides outside the gene matches: 6. Looked up from germline, CDR1 is SNHLY and CDR2 is FYNNEI. This CDR3 has 14 residues. The CDR3 nucleotides are TGTGCCAGCAGCATAGCGGGGACTAACAATGAGCAGTTCTTC. Translation gives CASSIAGTNNEQFF.

The V and J genes are TRBV21-1 and TRBJ1-2. TRBV21-1 is recorded as a pseudogene. CDR3 size: 13 residues. The CDR3 here is CASRHQTDYGYTF. CDR3 DNA: TGTGCCAGCAGGCACCAAACGGACTATGGCTACACCTTC.

This chain uses TRBV5-8 with TRBJ2-1, with TRBD2 matching 14 bases. CDR1 SGHTS and CDR2 YDEGEE come from the germline V gene. The CDR3 consists of 16 residues. V lost 4 bases, J lost 7 bases, and 7 bases stayed unmatched. CDR3 nucleotide sequence: TGTGCCAGCAGCAGACTAGCGGGGGGGCCGTGGAATGAGCAGTTCTTC. Its translation: CASSRLAGGPWNEQFF.

The chain couples TRBV18 to TRBJ2-3; D possibly corresponds to TRBD2 (5 bases). CDR3 length: 14 amino acids. From germline, CDR1 is KGHSH and CDR2 LQKENI. V shed 3 bases and J shed 6 bases, with 13 bases lying between them. The CDR3 coding sequence is TGTGCCAGCTCACCGGTCGGGGTAGCGGATACGCAGTATTTT. It codes for CASSPVGVADTQYF.

The rearrangement links TRBV6-6 to TRBJ1-1; D possibly corresponds to TRBD1 (5 bases). V was clipped by 6 bases and J by 1 base, with 9 bases between them. In germline, CDR1 is MNHNY, CDR2 SVGAGI (reference sequence). The CDR3 consists of 13 residues. The CDR3 region has the DNA TGTGCCAGCAGCTCGCAGGGGAACACTGAAGCTTTCTTT. As protein: CASSSQGNTEAFF.

J is TRBJ2-7 and V is TRBV20-1, with D unclear. Germline V gene sequence: CDR1 DFQATT, CDR2 SNEGSKA (reference sequence). This CDR3 spans 11 amino acids. The ends were cut back, 3 bases at V and 5 bases at J, with 8 bases in the middle. In nucleotides, the CDR3 is TGCAGTGCTAGGAAGCAAAACGAGCAGTACTTC. Translated: CSARKQNEQYF.